A single sample gave rise to the 4 T cell receptor beta chains below, sequenced in a study of cytomegalovirus exposure and HLA in healthy donors. The PCR had 60 Vbeta and 13 Jbeta primers. TCRdb's copy holds only in-frame clones and misses some; the assay was immunoSEQ multiplex PCR. The sample has around 80,000 clones; around 10% are singletons. The specimen was PBMCs. Receptor source: a man in his fifties or sixties in good health and CMV-seropositive.

This clone came up a few times. V is TRBV28 and J is TRBJ1-1, with D uncertain. Trimming pared 2 bases from V and 4 bases from J, leaving 11 bases between. Germline lookup yields CDR1 MDHEN and CDR2 SYDVKM. The CDR3 contains 14 residues. CDR3: CASSLVREGTEAFF. The CDR3 DNA sequence: TGTGCCAGCAGTTTAGTAAGGGAGGGCACTGAAGCTTTCTTT.

This clone occurred a few times. The V and J genes are TRBV30 and TRBJ1-1; the D is unclear. CDR3 length: 13 amino acids. CDR1 GTSNPN and CDR2 SVGIG come from the germline V gene (reference sequence). Trimming pared 0 bases from V and 4 bases from J, leaving 9 bases between. The CDR3 DNA is TGTGCCTGGAGTGTAAGTCGGGGCACTGAAGCTTTCTTT. This gives the protein CAWSVSRGTEAFF.

This sequence joins TRBV5-6 and TRBJ2-7; no clear D gene. The CDR3 sequence is 14 residues long. The V end was cut by 6 bases, the J end by 0 bases, with 13 bases between. CDR1 SGHDT and CDR2 YYEEEE come from the germline V gene. The DNA of the CDR3 is TGTGCCAGCAACCCCGGGTCTAGCTCCTACGAGCAGTACGTC. It is translated as CASNPGSSSYEQYV.

A few counts support this clone. The rearrangement uses TRBV20-1 and TRBJ2-7, with D possibly TRBD1 on 6 matching bases. Germline CDR1 reads DFQATT; CDR2 reads SNEGSKA (reference sequence). The CDR3 consists of 11 residues. Trimming shortened V by 6 bases and J by 5 bases, and 11 bases separated the two germline ends. CDR3 coding DNA: TGCAGTGCGGTAGACAGGAACGAGCAGTACTTC. Translation: CSAVDRNEQYF.